The 30 T cell receptor beta chains presented below share a single source sample, sequenced in a study of cytomegalovirus exposure and HLA in healthy donors. Primers: 60 Vbeta forward and 13 Jbeta reverse. This table comes from immunoSEQ multiplex PCR, and its TCRdb copy is limited to in-frame clones, with some not included. The data hold 60,000 to 80,000 clones, with about 78% observed a single time. The sample taken for sequencing was PBMCs. The receptors were gathered from a girl between 5 and 17 years old in good health and CMV-seropositive.

The chain joins TRBV18 to TRBJ1-2; TRBD1 matches at 7 bases. Germline CDR1 is KGHSH and CDR2 is LQKENI. The CDR3 runs 15 residues. The J segment lost 3 bases and the V segment lost 4 bases, leaving 8 bases of the junction unmatched. In DNA form, the CDR3 reads TGTGCCAGCTCACTTATGACCGGGACAGACTATGGCTACACCTTC. Its translation: CASSLMTGTDYGYTF.

This clone was seen only a few times. The sample contains more than one DNA sequence encoding this CDR3. The chain employs TRBV28 and TRBJ2-2; no reliable D call. The CDR3 sequence is 10 residues long. Trimming removed 10 bases from V and 4 bases from J, with 4 bases in between. Germline CDR1 is MDHEN and CDR2 is SYDVKM. CDR3: CATSTGELFF. The CDR3 DNA sequence: TGTGCCACGTCCACCGGGGAGCTGTTTTTT.

This chain links TRBV30 with TRBJ1-6; 7 positions agree with TRBD1. Per germline, CDR1 GTSNPN and CDR2 SVGIG (reference sequence). The CDR3 consists of 14 residues. J lost 9 bases, V lost 1 base, and 6 bases had no gene match. CDR3 in DNA: TGTGCCTGGAGTGGTGCGACAGGGCGTTCACCCCTCCACTTT. Amino acids: CAWSGATGRSPLHF.

The V gene is TRBV25-1, the J gene TRBJ2-7, with D perhaps matching TRBD1 (6 bases). V was cut by 3 bases and J by 1 base, with 10 bases left in between. The germline V gene encodes CDR1 MGHDK and CDR2 SYGVNS. The CDR3 consists of 14 residues. As DNA, the CDR3 is TGTGCCAGCAGTGAGCGTCAGGGGTCCTACGAGCAGTACTTC. As protein: CASSERQGSYEQYF.

The chain joins TRBV6-5 to TRBJ1-6, with 7 bases aligning to TRBD1. The CDR3 sequence is 15 residues long. CDR1 is MNHEY, CDR2 SVGAGI, per germline. V lost 5 bases to trimming and J lost 7 bases; unmatched junction nucleotides: 8. The CDR3: CASSTPGTVNSPLHF. The CDR3 nucleotides read TGTGCCAGCAGTACCCCCGGGACAGTGAATTCACCCCTCCACTTT.

The chain joins TRBV7-9 to TRBJ2-7; TRBD1 might be the D (5 bases). Germline CDR1 and CDR2: SEHNR and FQNEAQ (reference sequence). V was pared by 1 base and J by 4 bases, with 14 bases between. This CDR3 spans 15 amino acids. Here the CDR3 DNA reads TGTGCCAGCAGCTTAGTGTCCCAGGGTGGGTACGAGCAGTACTTC. Its protein is CASSLVSQGGYEQYF.

The rearrangement uses TRBV6-1 and TRBJ1-2; no firm D call. The CDR3 runs to 12 residues. CDR1 and CDR2 from the germline V gene are MNHNS and SASEGT. V lost 4 bases to trimming and J lost 2 bases, with 5 bases between them. Here the CDR3 reads CASSAKNYGYTF. The CDR3 DNA reads as TGTGCCAGCAGTGCTAAGAACTATGGCTACACCTTC.

The chain uses TRBV5-6 and TRBJ1-1, with D hard to call. Trimming took off 0 bases at V and 11 bases at J, with 5 bases between the two ends. CDR1 and CDR2 from the germline V gene are SGHDT and YYEEEE. CDR3 size: 10 residues. The CDR3 region has the DNA TGTGCCAGCAGCTTGGGCCGGGCTTTCTTT. Its translation: CASSLGRAFF.

On this clone itself: Germline and junction disagree at one end, which may indicate a read error. This chain links TRBV11-3 with TRBJ2-2; TRBD1 matches 7 bases. Germline loops: CDR1 SGHNT, CDR2 YENEEA. The CDR3 length is 14 residues. CDR3 residues: CASTLQGHTGELFF. The CDR3 DNA follows: TGTGCCAGCACCTTACAGGGGCACACCGGGGAGCTGTTTTTT.

The rearrangement uses TRBV30 and TRBJ2-7; weak D call: TRBD2 (5 bases). CDR3 length: 12 amino acids. V shed 2 bases and J shed 3 bases, with 8 bases lying between them. CDR1 is GTSNPN, CDR2 SVGIG, per germline (reference sequence). CDR3 nucleotides: TGTGCCTGGAGTACCCGGGACTACGAGCAGTACTTC. This gives the protein CAWSTRDYEQYF.

This clone appeared a few times. This chain links TRBV4-1 with TRBJ1-3; no reliable D call. The CDR3 covers 17 residues. Germline lookup yields CDR1 MGHRA and CDR2 YSYEKL. V was pared by 1 base and J by 4 bases, with 17 bases between. DNA of the CDR3: TGCGCCAGCAGCCAAGTATCGGAAGGGAGTTTCGGAAACACCATATATTTT. This gives the protein CASSQVSEGSFGNTIYF.

CDR3 protein: CASSLLGENTEAFF. For the CDR3, the DNA is TGCGCCAGCAGCTTGTTAGGGGAGAACACTGAAGCTTTCTTT. This chain joins TRBV5-1 and TRBJ1-1, with D possibly TRBD1 on 5 matching bases. Germline values: CDR1 SGHRS, CDR2 YFSETQ. The CDR3 runs 14 residues. V dropped 1 base and J dropped 1 base, with 8 bases sitting between them.

The V call is TRBV9, the J call TRBJ1-1, with 8 bases fitting TRBD1. Looked up from germline, CDR1 is SGDLS and CDR2 is YYNGEE. V was pared by 2 bases and J by 1 base, with 1 base of the junction left unmatched. This CDR3 comprises 14 residues. The CDR3 DNA is TGTGCCAGCAGCGTTACAGGGGGGAACACTGAAGCTTTCTTT. Translating it yields CASSVTGGNTEAFF.

The rearrangement uses TRBV29-1 and TRBJ2-5, with D hard to call. Trimming left V 8 bases short and J 5 bases short, with 9 bases between. Looked up from germline, CDR1 is SQVTM and CDR2 is ANQGSEA. This CDR3 has 10 residues. DNA of the CDR3: TGCAGCCATTCGGTGGAGACCCAGTACTTC. It is translated as CSHSVETQYF. Using reference TRBV29-1 and TRBJ2-5 for the parts outside the CDR3, the full variable domain is SAVISQKPSRDICQRGTSLTIQCQVDSQVTMMFWYRQQPGQSLTLIATANQGSEATYESGFVIDKFPISRPNLTFSTLTVSNMSPEDSSIYLCSHSVETQYFGPGTRLLVL.

The rearrangement joins TRBV29-1 to TRBJ1-4, with 12 positions matching TRBD1. The CDR3 has 14 amino acids. Germline V CDR1 and CDR2: SQVTM, ANQGSEA. The junction had 4 bases not matched to a gene; V was cut back by 6 bases and J by 5 bases. The CDR3 DNA is TGCAGCGTCCCCGGGACAGGGGGCAATGAAAAACTGTTTTTT. This encodes CSVPGTGGNEKLFF.

This clone was recorded a few times. The genes are TRBV4-1 and TRBJ1-6; D gene unclear. V lost 2 bases, J lost 6 bases, and 8 bases lay in between. Germline V gives CDR1 MGHRA, CDR2 YSYEKL. The CDR3 has 14 residues. The DNA of the CDR3 is TGCGCCAGCAGCCAAATATGGCCTAATTCACCCCTCCACTTT. It specifies CASSQIWPNSPLHF.

This clone was seen a single time. The identical CDR3 is also encoded by other nucleotide sequences in the sample. The rearrangement joins TRBV5-1 to TRBJ2-7; possible D gene TRBD1, 6 bases. The CDR3 is 12 amino acids. Germline V lookup: CDR1 SGHRS, CDR2 YFSETQ. Trimming cost V 2 bases and J 4 bases, with 7 bases left between them. CDR3 bases: TGCGCCAGCAGCTTACAGGGTTACGAGCAGTACTTC. Protein sequence: CASSLQGYEQYF.

There are a few counts of this clone. The chain joins TRBV5-1 to TRBJ1-4; 9 bases match TRBD1. The CDR3 contains 15 residues. Germline CDR1 is SGHRS and CDR2 is YFSETQ. The V segment lost 4 bases and the J segment 7 bases; nucleotides outside the gene matches: 8. The CDR3 loop is CASSIGQGKGEKLFF. CDR3 DNA sequence: TGCGCCAGCAGCATAGGACAGGGGAAGGGTGAAAAACTGTTTTTT.

The chain joins TRBV21-1 to TRBJ1-5; the table's D call, TRBD1, was not checked against the DNA. TRBV21-1 is labeled a pseudogene. The CDR3 covers 14 residues. CDR3 sequence (DNA): TGTGCCAGCAGGGGACAGCGAACAAATCAGCCCCAGCATTTT. Its translation is CASRGQRTNQPQHF.

The rearrangement links TRBV7-2 to TRBJ2-7, with 11 bases matching TRBD2. V dropped 1 base and J dropped 6; count of bases not matched to a gene: 2. The CDR3 has 14 amino acids. Germline CDR1 is SGHTA and CDR2 is FQGNSA. As DNA, the CDR3 is TGTGCCAGCAGCTTAGAACTAGCGGGAGCCGAGCAGTACTTC. This encodes CASSLELAGAEQYF.

The CDR3 is CASSFRGPWYEQYF. The CDR3 bases are TGTGCCAGCAGCTTCAGGGGCCCCTGGTACGAGCAGTACTTC. The V call is TRBV5-6, the J call TRBJ2-7; weak D call: TRBD1 (6 bases). The V gene's germline CDR1 is SGHDT and CDR2 YYEEEE. This CDR3 has 14 residues. The germline V and J ends were trimmed by 2 bases and 4 bases, with 13 bases remaining between them. The full variable domain, with the rest looked up from reference TRBV5-6 and TRBJ2-7, is DAGVTQSPTHLIKTRGQQVTLRCSPKSGHDTVSWYQQALGQGPQFIFQYYEEEERQRGNFPDRFSGHQFPNYSSELNVNALLLGDSALYLCASSFRGPWYEQYFGPGTRLTVT.

This clone turned up a few times. The V gene is TRBV6-1, the J gene TRBJ1-1; 7 bases align to TRBD1. The trim removed 6 bases at V and 0 bases at J, leaving 7 bases unmatched. Germline loops: CDR1 MNHNS, CDR2 SASEGT. The CDR3 totals 15 residues. The CDR3 DNA reads TGTGCCAGCAGGGGACAGCCCTCTTTGAACACTGAAGCTTTCTTT. This translates into CASRGQPSLNTEAFF.

The V call is TRBV28, the J call TRBJ2-7; TRBD2 might be the D (6 bases). V gave up 8 bases and J gave up 2 bases, with 10 bases separating them. CDR3 size: 12 residues. CDR1 MDHEN and CDR2 SYDVKM come from the germline V gene. The CDR3 here is CASEGLTYEQYF. DNA for the CDR3: TGTGCCAGCGAGGGACTTACCTACGAGCAGTACTTC. The full variable domain, in which reference TRBV28 and TRBJ2-7 provide the parts outside the CDR3, is DVKVTQSSRYLVKRTGEKVFLECVQDMDHENMFWYRQDPGLGLRLIYFSYDVKMKEKGDIPEGYSVSREKKERFSLILESASTNQTSMYLCASEGLTYEQYFGPGTRLTVT.

This chain joins TRBV7-8 and TRBJ1-4; 8 nucleotides align to TRBD1. CDR3 length: 16 amino acids. The V segment lost 2 bases and the J segment 4 bases; nucleotides outside the gene matches: 6. Germline V lookup: CDR1 SGHVS, CDR2 FQNEAQ. The DNA of the CDR3 is TGTGCCAGCAGCTTATTTTCAGGACAGGGTAATGAAAAACTGTTTTTT. As protein: CASSLFSGQGNEKLFF.

The CDR3 reads CAIRDQGQGRTGELFF. DNA of the CDR3: TGTGCCATCAGAGACCAGGGACAGGGGAGGACCGGGGAGCTGTTTTTT. This chain joins TRBV10-3 and TRBJ2-2, with 10 positions matching TRBD1. Per germline, CDR1 ENHRY and CDR2 SYGVKD. V trimming: 6 bases; J trimming: 5 bases; junction bases outside the gene matches: 9. The CDR3 runs to 16 residues.

V and J are TRBV2 and TRBJ2-7; maybe TRBD2 (5 bases). V was shortened by 4 bases and J by 5 bases, with 12 bases between the two germline ends. Germline V gene data show CDR1 as SNHLY and CDR2 as FYNNEI. The CDR3 length is 13 residues. The CDR3 coding sequence is TGTGCCAGCAGTGTAGAGGGAATCGACGAGCAGTACTTC. Protein sequence: CASSVEGIDEQYF.

The chain combines TRBV28 with TRBJ1-1, with 9 bases lining up with TRBD1. Germline V lookup: CDR1 MDHEN, CDR2 SYDVKM. This CDR3 contains 12 residues. V gave up 4 bases and J gave up 8 bases; unmatched junction bases: 2. CDR3 DNA: TGTGCCAGCAGTTCTACAGGGGGCGAAGCTTTCTTT. Protein: CASSSTGGEAFF. Drawing the rest from reference TRBV28 and TRBJ1-1, the complete variable domain is DVKVTQSSRYLVKRTGEKVFLECVQDMDHENMFWYRQDPGLGLRLIYFSYDVKMKEKGDIPEGYSVSREKKERFSLILESASTNQTSMYLCASSSTGGEAFFGQGTRLTVV.

CDR3 nucleotide sequence: TGTGCCAGCATCCCCGGGGGGGGTGTACAGCCCCAGCATTTT. Protein sequence: CASIPGGGVQPQHF. The rearrangement joins TRBV27 to TRBJ1-5; a weak D match, TRBD1 (5 bases). V was shortened by 7 bases and J by 7 bases, with 17 bases between the two germline ends. From germline, CDR1 is MNHEY and CDR2 SMNVEV (reference sequence). The CDR3 contains 14 residues.

The rearrangement joins TRBV7-2 to TRBJ2-1; TRBD2 might be the D (7 bases). The germline CDR1 and CDR2 sequences are SGHTA and FQGNSA. V gave up 5 bases and J gave up 4 bases, with 15 bases separating them. The CDR3 totals 15 residues. The CDR3 sequence is CASSLLGGGYNEQFF. The DNA of the CDR3 is TGTGCCAGCAGCCTCCTAGGGGGGGGTTACAATGAGCAGTTCTTC.

The chain combines TRBV6-5 with TRBJ1-2, with 7 bases fitting TRBD1. CDR1 is MNHEY, CDR2 SVGAGI, per germline. With 2 bases clipped from V and 5 bases from J, the junction kept 2 bases outside the gene matches. CDR3 length: 13 residues. The CDR3 sequence is CASSYAGQYGYTF. CDR3 in DNA: TGTGCCAGCAGTTACGCGGGACAGTATGGCTACACCTTC.